Sequencing of this T cell receptor beta chain was carried out in a study of control samples from healthy donors and cancer patients. The method was immunoSEQ multiplex PCR; TCRdb's version includes in-frame clones alone and lacks a portion of them. The sample records 90,000 to 150,000 clones, about 91% being singletons. V lost 2 bases to trimming and J lost 6 bases; unmatched junction nucleotides: 7. The CDR3 runs to 15 residues. Germline CDR1 is SQVTM and CDR2 is ANQGSEA. The source material was blood. This receptor was obtained from a man in his forties in good health. The chain recombines TRBV29-1 with TRBJ2-3; 11 bases line up with TRBD2. DNA of the CDR3: TGCAGCGTTGAACTGGGACTAGCGGTTGTGGATACGCAGTATTTT. Its protein is CSVELGLAVVDTQYF.